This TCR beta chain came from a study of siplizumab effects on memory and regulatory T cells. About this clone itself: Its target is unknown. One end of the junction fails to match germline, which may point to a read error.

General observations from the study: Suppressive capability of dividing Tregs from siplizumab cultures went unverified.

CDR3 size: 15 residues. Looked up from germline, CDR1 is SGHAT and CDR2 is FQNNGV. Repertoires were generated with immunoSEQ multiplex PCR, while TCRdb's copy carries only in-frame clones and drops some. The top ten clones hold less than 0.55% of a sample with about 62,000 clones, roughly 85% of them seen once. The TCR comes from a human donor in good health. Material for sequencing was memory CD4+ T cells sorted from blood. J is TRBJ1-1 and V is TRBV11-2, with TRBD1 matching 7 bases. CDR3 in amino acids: CASSLYDRVNPEAFF. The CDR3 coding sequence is TGTGCCAGCAGCCTATACGACAGGGTGAACCCTGAAGCTTTCTTT. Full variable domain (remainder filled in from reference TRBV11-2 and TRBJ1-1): EAGVAQSPRYKIIEKRQSVAFWCNPISGHATLYWYQQILGQGPKLLIQFQNNGVVDDSQLPKDRFSAERLKGVDSTLKIQPAKLEDSAVYLCASSLYDRVNPEAFFGQGTRLTVV.